The T cell receptor beta chain under discussion was sequenced for a study of PD-L1 blockade in urothelial cancer. Turning to the study itself: Men with urothelial cancer arising in the bladder made up about 85% of the roughly 29 patients. Analyses were performed on blood at 3 weeks after treatment start (the second dose) and at 6 weeks. Researchers found blood samples held a median of about 130,000 T cells.

Specified time point: peripheral blood 6 weeks after treatment start. TCRdb's table, derived via immunoSEQ multiplex PCR, lists solely in-frame clones and lacks some. The sample consists of around 30,000 clones, approximately 80% of them appearing once. CDR3 size: 14 residues. The V gene end was trimmed by 5 bases and the J gene end by 7 bases; junction bases not matched to a gene: 8. Per the germline V gene, CDR1 is LNHDA and CDR2 is SQIVND (reference sequence). Regarding this clone: Its antigen is currently unknown.

Study-wide points: Durable-benefit cases showed more tumor-associated blood clone expansion at 3 weeks.

This sample comprised PBMCs, obtained around atezolizumab (anti-PD-L1) treatment. The source is a man aged 70-80 years with urothelial cancer. The V and J genes are TRBV19 and TRBJ2-7; 10 bases line up with TRBD2. This chain's CDR3 is CASSPLAGGWEQYF. In DNA, the CDR3 is TGTGCCAGTAGTCCGTTAGCGGGAGGTTGGGAGCAGTACTTC.